This TCR beta chain was identified during a study of blood T cell repertoires in COVID-19. This CDR3 region has 15 residues. With V trimmed by 2 bases and J by 1 base, 3 bases remained unmatched. From germline, CDR1 is SGHAT and CDR2 FQNNGV. Method: immunoSEQ multiplex PCR; TCRdb's copy keeps in-frame clones and lacks some. Of under 200,000 clones listed, approximately 81% are singletons. Sequencing was carried out using peripheral blood. This TCR was recovered from a woman aged 65 to 85 with COVID-19, enrolled during active disease. The J gene is TRBJ2-3, the V gene TRBV11-2; 7 nucleotides align to TRBD1. The CDR3 DNA reads TGTGCCAGCAGCTTACAAGGGGGCGGCACAGATACGCAGTATTTT. Translating it yields CASSLQGGGTDTQYF. Complete variable domain (other parts from reference TRBV11-2 and TRBJ2-3): EAGVAQSPRYKIIEKRQSVAFWCNPISGHATLYWYQQILGQGPKLLIQFQNNGVVDDSQLPKDRFSAERLKGVDSTLKIQPAKLEDSAVYLCASSLQGGGTDTQYFGPGTRLTVL.